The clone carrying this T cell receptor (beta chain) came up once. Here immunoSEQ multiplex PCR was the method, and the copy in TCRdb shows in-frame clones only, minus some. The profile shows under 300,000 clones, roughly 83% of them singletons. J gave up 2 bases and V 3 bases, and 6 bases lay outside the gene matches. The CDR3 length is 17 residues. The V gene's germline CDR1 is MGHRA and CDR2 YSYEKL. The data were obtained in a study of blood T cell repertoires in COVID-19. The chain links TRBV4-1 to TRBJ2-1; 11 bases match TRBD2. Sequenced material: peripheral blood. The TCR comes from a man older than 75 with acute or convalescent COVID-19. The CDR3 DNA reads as TGCGCCAGCAGCCAGACCTCTAGCGGGGGGCCCTACAATGAGCAGTTCTTC. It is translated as CASSQTSSGGPYNEQFF.